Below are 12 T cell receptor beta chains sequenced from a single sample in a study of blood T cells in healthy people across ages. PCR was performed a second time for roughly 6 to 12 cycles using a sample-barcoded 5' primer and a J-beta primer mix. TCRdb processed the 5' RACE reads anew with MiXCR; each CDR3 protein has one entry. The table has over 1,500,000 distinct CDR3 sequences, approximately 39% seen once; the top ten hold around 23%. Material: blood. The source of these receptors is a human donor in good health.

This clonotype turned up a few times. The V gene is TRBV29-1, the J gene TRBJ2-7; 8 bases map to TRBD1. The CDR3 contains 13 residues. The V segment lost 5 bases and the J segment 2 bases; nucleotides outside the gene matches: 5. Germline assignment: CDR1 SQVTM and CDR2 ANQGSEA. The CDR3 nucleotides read TGCAGCGTTAGTTGGACAGGGACCTACGAGCAGTACTTC. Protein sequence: CSVSWTGTYEQYF.

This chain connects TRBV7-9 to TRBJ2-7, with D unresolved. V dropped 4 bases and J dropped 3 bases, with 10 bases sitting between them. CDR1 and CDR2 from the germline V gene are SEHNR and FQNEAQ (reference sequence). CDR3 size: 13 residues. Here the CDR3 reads CASSSRLDYEQYF. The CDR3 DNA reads TGTGCCAGCAGCTCTCGGTTAGACTACGAGCAGTACTTC.

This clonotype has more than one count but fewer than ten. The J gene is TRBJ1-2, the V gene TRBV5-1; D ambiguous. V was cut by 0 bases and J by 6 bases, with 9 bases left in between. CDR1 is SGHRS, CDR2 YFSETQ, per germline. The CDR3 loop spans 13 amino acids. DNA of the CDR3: TGCGCCAGCAGCTTGGGCAGGTTGGATGGCTACACCTTC. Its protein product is CASSLGRLDGYTF. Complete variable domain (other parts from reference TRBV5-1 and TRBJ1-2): KAGVTQTPRYLIKTRGQQVTLSCSPISGHRSVSWYQQTPGQGLQFLFEYFSETQRNKGNFPGRFSGRQFSNSRSEMNVSTLELGDSALYLCASSLGRLDGYTFGSGTRLTVV.

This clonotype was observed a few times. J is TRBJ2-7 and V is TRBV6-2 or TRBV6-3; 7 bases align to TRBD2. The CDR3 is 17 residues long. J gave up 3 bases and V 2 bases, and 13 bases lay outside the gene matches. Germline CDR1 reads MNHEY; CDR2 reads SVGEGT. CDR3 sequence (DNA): TGTGCCAGCAGTTACGTTTCCTTTGGGGGGGTATTCTACGAGCAGTACTTC. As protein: CASSYVSFGGVFYEQYF.

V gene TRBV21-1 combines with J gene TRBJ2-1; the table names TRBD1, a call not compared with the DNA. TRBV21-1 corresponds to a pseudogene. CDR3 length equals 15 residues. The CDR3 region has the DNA TGTGCCAGCAGCAAAGCACGGAGGGGGTGTGATGAGCAGTTCTTC. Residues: CASSKARRGCDEQFF.

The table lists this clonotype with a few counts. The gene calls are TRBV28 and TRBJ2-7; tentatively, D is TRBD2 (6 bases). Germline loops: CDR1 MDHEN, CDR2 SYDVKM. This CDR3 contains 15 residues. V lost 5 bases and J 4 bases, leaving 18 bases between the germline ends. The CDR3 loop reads CASSVSPQSGYEQYF. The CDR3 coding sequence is TGTGCCAGCAGTGTCAGCCCCCAGAGCGGGTACGAGCAGTACTTC.

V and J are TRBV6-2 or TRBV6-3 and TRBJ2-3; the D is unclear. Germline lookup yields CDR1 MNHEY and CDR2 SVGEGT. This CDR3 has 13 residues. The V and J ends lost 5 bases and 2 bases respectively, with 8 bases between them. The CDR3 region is CASSGRHTDTQYF. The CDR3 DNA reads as TGTGCCAGCAGTGGTAGACACACAGATACGCAGTATTTT.

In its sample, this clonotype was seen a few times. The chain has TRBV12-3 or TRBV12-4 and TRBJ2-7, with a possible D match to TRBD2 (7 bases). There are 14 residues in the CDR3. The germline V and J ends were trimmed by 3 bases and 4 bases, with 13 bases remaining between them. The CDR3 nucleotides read TGTGCCAGCAGTTTGAGGGGGGGAATATACGAGCAGTACTTC. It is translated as CASSLRGGIYEQYF.

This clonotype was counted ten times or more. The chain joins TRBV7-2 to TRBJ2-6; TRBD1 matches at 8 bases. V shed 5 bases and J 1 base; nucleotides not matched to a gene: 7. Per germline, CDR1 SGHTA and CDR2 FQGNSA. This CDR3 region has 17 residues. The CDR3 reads CASSLRGRTSGANVLTF. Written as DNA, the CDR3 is TGTGCCAGCAGCCTCAGGGGGCGAACTTCTGGGGCCAACGTCCTGACTTTC.

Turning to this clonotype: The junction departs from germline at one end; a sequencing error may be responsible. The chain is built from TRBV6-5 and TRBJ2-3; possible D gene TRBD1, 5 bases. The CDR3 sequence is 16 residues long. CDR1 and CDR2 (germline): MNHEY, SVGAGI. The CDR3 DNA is TGTGCCGGCAGCCCCGTTAGGGGTTCTAGAACAGATACGCAGTATTTT. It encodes CAGSPVRGSRTDTQYF.

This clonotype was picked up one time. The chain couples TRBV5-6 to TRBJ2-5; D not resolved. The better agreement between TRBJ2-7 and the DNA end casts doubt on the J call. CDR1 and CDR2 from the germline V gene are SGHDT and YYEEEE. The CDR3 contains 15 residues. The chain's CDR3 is CASSPWFDRAYEQYF. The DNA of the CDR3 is TGTGCCAGCAGCCCCTGGTTTGACCGCGCTTACGAGCAGTACTTC.

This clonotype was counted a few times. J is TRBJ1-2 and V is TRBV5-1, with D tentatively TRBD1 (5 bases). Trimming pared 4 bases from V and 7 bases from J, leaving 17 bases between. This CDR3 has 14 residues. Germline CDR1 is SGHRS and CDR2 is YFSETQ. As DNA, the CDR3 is TGCGCCAGCAGCCAATGGGGGGAATCAACTGGCTACACCTTC. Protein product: CASSQWGESTGYTF.